This T cell receptor beta chain was recorded in a study of CD8 T cells in ankylosing spondylitis. Study-level results: In the blood and synovial fluid of reactive arthritis, some motif variants had been previously reported. In ankylosing spondylitis blood, a motif of roughly 8 highly homologous TCR beta variants appeared characteristic.

Concerning this clonotype: As yet, its antigen is unknown.

Via MiXCR, TCRdb re-called the 5' RACE reads, giving one row per CDR3 protein. The data contain hundreds of thousands of distinct CDR3 sequences, around 20% of them singletons. The CDR3 loop spans 17 amino acids. Trimming took 0 bases from V and 2 from J, leaving 15 bases between them. CDR1 is SGHVS and CDR2 is FQNEAQ in the germline V gene. The rearrangement uses TRBV7-8 and TRBJ2-3, with unresolved D. Sequencing was performed on blood, either unsorted or a sorted T cell fraction (not recorded which). The clonotype originates from a male donor with ankylosing spondylitis. In DNA form, the CDR3 reads TGTGCCAGCAGCTTAGCGCCCGGACCTCCGGTCACAGATACGCAGTATTTT. Protein product: CASSLAPGPPVTDTQYF.